Listed below are T cell receptor beta chains from one sample, sequenced in a study of T-cell memory formation after mild COVID-19. TCRdb redid the calling of the 5' RACE reads with MiXCR, one entry per CDR3 protein. The top ten clones hold about a fifth of a sample with 250,000 to 300,000 distinct CDR3 sequences, 15% of them seen once. The sample comprised PBMCs or a T cell subset sorted from them (not recorded which). These receptor sequences come from a man younger than 35 who had mild COVID-19 (a few samples of this study predate the infection). Cell type and time point are not known. CDR3s include the opening cysteine and the closing phenylalanine or tryptophan. The D gene is left open where the match is weak. Rows give clone size only sometimes, using once, few, many, or a class for an expanded clone.

>NA|TRBV6-2/TRBV6-3|TRBJ2-3|few
CASSSLDFGTDTQYF
TGTGCCAGCAGTTCGTTGGACTTCGGGACAGATACGCAGTATTTT
>NA|TRBV21-1|TRBJ2-3|NA
CASSKGGTGSTDTQYF
TGTGCCAGCAGCAAAGGGGGGACGGGGTCCACAGATACGCAGTATTTT
>TRBD1|TRBV28|TRBJ1-2|few
CASSWGQGTSRGYTF
TGTGCCAGCAGTTGGGGACAGGGTACATCTAGGGGCTACACCTTC
>NA|TRBV5-4|TRBJ1-4|NA
CASSLGQGREKLFF
TGTGCCAGCAGCTTGGGACAAGGGCGTGAAAAACTGTTTTTT
>TRBD1|TRBV6-6|TRBJ2-1|few
CATVQGADEQFF
TGTGCCACCGTTCAGGGGGCGGATGAGCAGTTCTTC
>TRBD2|TRBV5-1|TRBJ2-1|few
CASSGTSGVREQFF
TGCGCCAGCAGCGGGACTAGCGGGGTCAGGGAGCAGTTCTTC
>TRBD1|TRBV5-1|TRBJ2-1|NA
CASKGQGARGVSYNEQFF
TGCGCCAGCAAAGGACAGGGGGCCCGTGGGGTGTCCTACAATGAGCAGTTCTTC
>NA|TRBV27|TRBJ2-4|many
CASSLSRPGLAKNIQYF
TGTGCCAGCAGTTTATCACGTCCAGGCCTAGCCAAAAACATTCAGTACTTC
>TRBD1|TRBV5-6|TRBJ2-7|few
CASSRTGGETNPYEQYF
TGTGCCAGCAGCCGGACAGGGGGCGAAACAAACCCTTACGAGCAGTACTTC
>TRBD2|TRBV7-2|TRBJ2-1|NA
CASSLGGGLVEQFF
TGTGCCAGCAGCTTAGGCGGGGGTCTTGTTGAGCAGTTCTTC
>NA|TRBV12-3/TRBV12-4|TRBJ2-7|NA
CASSLGTGKYEQYF
TGTGCCAGCAGTTTAGGGACTGGGAAATACGAGCAGTACTTC
>NA|TRBV4-3|TRBJ2-2|many
CASSQDRWTGELFF
TGCGCCAGCAGCCAAGATAGGTGGACCGGGGAGCTGTTTTTT
>NA|TRBV6-6|TRBJ2-3|few
CASSGGWSDTQYF
TGTGCCAGCAGTGGGGGGTGGTCAGATACGCAGTATTTT
>TRBD1|TRBV20-1|TRBJ1-1|few
CSARDPRQGGTEAFF
TGCAGTGCTAGGGACCCCCGACAGGGCGGCACTGAAGCTTTCTTT
>NA|TRBV7-2|TRBJ2-7|few
CASSEGVSYEQYF
TGTGCCTCGTCGGAAGGGGTCTCCTACGAGCAGTACTTC
>TRBD1|TRBV7-9|TRBJ2-7|many
CASSQEGQGYYEQYF
TGTGCCAGCAGCCAGGAAGGACAGGGTTACTACGAGCAGTACTTC
>TRBD1|TRBV5-1|TRBJ2-3|NA
CASSLVTGGSDTQYF
TGCGCCAGCAGCTTGGTGACAGGGGGCTCTGATACGCAGTATTTT
>NA|TRBV6-5|TRBJ2-7|few
CASSSPGYEQYF
TGTGCCAGCAGTTCGCCCGGGTACGAGCAGTACTTC
>NA|TRBV20-1|TRBJ2-3|NA
CSAHHTGQGPDTQYF
TGCAGTGCTCACCACACCGGCCAGGGCCCAGATACGCAGTATTTT
>TRBD2|TRBV25-1|TRBJ2-3|NA
CASSATGLAGDTQYF
TGTGCCAGCAGTGCTACGGGACTAGCAGGAGATACGCAGTATTTT
>TRBD1|TRBV7-9|TRBJ2-1|NA
CASSADGQGAYNEQFF
TGTGCCAGCAGCGCGGACGGACAGGGGGCTTACAATGAGCAGTTCTTC
>NA|TRBV18|TRBJ1-2|NA
CASSPGRDTSGYTF
TGTGCCAGCTCACCAGGCCGGGACACCTCGGGCTACACCTTC
>NA|TRBV19|TRBJ2-6|many
CASTISGANVLTF
TGTGCCAGTACCATCTCTGGGGCCAACGTCCTGACTTTC
>TRBD1|TRBV9|TRBJ2-7|few
CASSVQGEPARQYF
TGTGCCAGCAGCGTACAGGGGGAACCGGCTAGGCAGTACTTC
>NA|TRBV4-3|TRBJ1-3|NA
CASSQDPAAGNTIYF
TGCGCCAGCAGCCAAGATCCGGCAGCTGGAAACACCATATATTTT
>NA|TRBV20-1|TRBJ1-5|NA
CSARNIRDRGNQPQHF
TGCAGTGCTAGGAACATCAGGGACCGGGGCAATCAGCCCCAGCATTTT
>NA|TRBV19|TRBJ2-3|NA
CASSMTGRADTQYF
TGTGCCAGTAGTATGACAGGGAGGGCAGATACGCAGTATTTT
>NA|TRBV5-1|TRBJ2-3|many
CASSLERVTDTQYF
TGCGCCAGCAGCTTGGAACGTGTCACAGATACGCAGTATTTT
>NA|TRBV20-1|TRBJ2-1|few
CSARVIGRENEQFF
TGCAGTGCTAGAGTGATTGGCAGGGAGAATGAGCAGTTCTTC
>TRBD2|TRBV2|TRBJ2-1|many
CASREGGGAVHEQFF
TGTGCCAGCAGGGAAGGCGGGGGGGCTGTCCATGAGCAGTTCTTC
>NA|TRBV29-1|TRBJ2-5|NA
CSVGGGAKTQYF
TGCAGCGTAGGAGGGGGGGCGAAGACCCAGTACTTC
>NA|TRBV9|TRBJ1-1|NA
CASSVEGSGTEAFF
TGTGCCAGCAGCGTAGAGGGTTCGGGAACTGAAGCTTTCTTT
>NA|TRBV12-5|TRBJ2-7|NA
CASGPPLFAEQYF
TGTGCTAGTGGTCCCCCGCTTTTTGCCGAGCAGTACTTC
>NA|TRBV11-2|TRBJ1-2|NA
CASSTYHGAADNYGYTF
TGTGCCAGCAGCACTTACCACGGGGCGGCCGATAACTATGGCTACACCTTC
>NA|TRBV4-3|TRBJ1-2|NA
CASSPGTGNNYGYTF
TGCGCCAGCAGCCCCGGGACGGGAAATAACTATGGCTACACCTTC
>TRBD2|TRBV7-9|TRBJ2-3|NA
CASSLDFGSSGGPTDTQYF
TGTGCCAGCAGCTTAGATTTTGGGTCTAGCGGGGGCCCAACAGATACGCAGTATTTT
>NA|TRBV6-1|TRBJ1-2|NA
CASNTPPGRNYGYTF
TGTGCCAGCAACACCCCCCCAGGGAGGAACTATGGCTACACCTTC
>NA|TRBV6-1|TRBJ2-5|few
CASKRGETQYF
TGTGCCAGTAAGAGGGGGGAGACCCAGTACTTC
>NA|TRBV4-2|TRBJ2-2|NA
CASSQEGLNTGELFF
TGTGCCAGCAGCCAAGAGGGTCTTAACACCGGGGAGCTGTTTTTT
>NA|TRBV19|TRBJ1-2|few
CATKAGGGYTF
TGTGCCACAAAAGCTGGGGGCGGCTACACCTTC
>NA|TRBV6-2/TRBV6-3|TRBJ2-7|NA
CASSPRIPQQYF
TGTGCCAGCAGTCCACGGATCCCTCAGCAGTACTTC
>TRBD2|TRBV24-1|TRBJ2-1|NA
CATSDPGLAGGSEQFF
TGTGCCACCAGTGACCCCGGACTAGCGGGGGGGTCTGAGCAGTTCTTC
>NA|TRBV5-5|TRBJ1-3|NA
CASSSTASSGNTIYF
TGTGCCAGCAGCTCGACAGCATCGTCTGGAAACACCATATATTTT
>TRBD1|TRBV4-3|TRBJ2-1|many
CASSQDDRGIDEQFF
TGCGCCAGCAGCCAAGATGACAGGGGGATCGATGAGCAGTTCTTC
>TRBD1|TRBV27|TRBJ2-7|NA
CASSVAGTGGYEQYF
TGTGCCAGCAGCGTAGCCGGGACAGGGGGCTACGAGCAGTACTTC
>TRBD2|TRBV24-1|TRBJ2-3|NA
CATSGGPDSGGRDTQYF
TGTGCCACCAGTGGAGGTCCGGATAGCGGGGGGCGGGATACGCAGTATTTT
>NA|TRBV7-2|TRBJ1-5|few
CASSTGSGGYQPQHF
TGTGCCAGCAGCACCGGGAGCGGGGGGTATCAGCCCCAGCATTTT
>NA|TRBV4-3|TRBJ1-2|NA
CASSQDLPAGDAYYGYTF
TGCGCCAGCAGCCAAGATTTACCCGCAGGGGACGCCTACTATGGCTACACCTTC
>NA|TRBV5-1|TRBJ1-1|few
CASNLRGNTEAFF
TGCGCCAGCAATCTCAGGGGGAACACTGAAGCTTTCTTT
>TRBD2|TRBV7-2|TRBJ2-2|few
CASSSLGLAGKNTGELFF
TGTGCCAGCAGCTCTTTGGGACTAGCGGGGAAGAACACCGGGGAGCTGTTTTTT